This T cell receptor (beta chain) stems from a study of cytomegalovirus exposure and HLA in healthy donors. Study results and limitations: Rare TCR sequences dominated, though some public TCRs recurred in many donors. The study labeled 170 or so TCR beta chains cytomegalovirus-associated. Reported results showed that the classifier diagnosed cytomegalovirus status with high specificity and sensitivity. Subsequent analysis found a tendency for first-cohort TCR clusters to co-occur within the approximately 130 validation repertoires.

The table came from immunoSEQ multiplex PCR; TCRdb's copy has only in-frame clones and leaves some out. The sample has some 56,000 clones; around 93% are singletons. Notes on this clone: Antigen unknown.

The CDR3 totals 15 residues. Trimming left V 4 bases short and J 0 bases short, with 12 bases between. In germline, CDR1 is SEHNR, CDR2 FQNEAQ (reference sequence). The specimen was PBMCs. The chain recombines TRBV7-9 with TRBJ2-5; tentatively, D is TRBD2 (6 bases). The sequence derives from a woman aged 18 to 35 in good health and CMV-seropositive. This CDR3 reads CASSSGLLYQETQYF. In DNA form, the CDR3 reads TGTGCCAGCAGCTCGGGACTCCTGTACCAAGAGACCCAGTACTTC. The full variable domain, rest sourced from reference TRBV7-9 and TRBJ2-5, is DTGVSQNPRHKITKRGQNVTFRCDPISEHNRLYWYRQTLGQGPEFLTYFQNEAQLEKSRLLSDRFSAERPKGSFSTLEIQRTEQGDSAMYLCASSSGLLYQETQYFGPGTRLLVL.